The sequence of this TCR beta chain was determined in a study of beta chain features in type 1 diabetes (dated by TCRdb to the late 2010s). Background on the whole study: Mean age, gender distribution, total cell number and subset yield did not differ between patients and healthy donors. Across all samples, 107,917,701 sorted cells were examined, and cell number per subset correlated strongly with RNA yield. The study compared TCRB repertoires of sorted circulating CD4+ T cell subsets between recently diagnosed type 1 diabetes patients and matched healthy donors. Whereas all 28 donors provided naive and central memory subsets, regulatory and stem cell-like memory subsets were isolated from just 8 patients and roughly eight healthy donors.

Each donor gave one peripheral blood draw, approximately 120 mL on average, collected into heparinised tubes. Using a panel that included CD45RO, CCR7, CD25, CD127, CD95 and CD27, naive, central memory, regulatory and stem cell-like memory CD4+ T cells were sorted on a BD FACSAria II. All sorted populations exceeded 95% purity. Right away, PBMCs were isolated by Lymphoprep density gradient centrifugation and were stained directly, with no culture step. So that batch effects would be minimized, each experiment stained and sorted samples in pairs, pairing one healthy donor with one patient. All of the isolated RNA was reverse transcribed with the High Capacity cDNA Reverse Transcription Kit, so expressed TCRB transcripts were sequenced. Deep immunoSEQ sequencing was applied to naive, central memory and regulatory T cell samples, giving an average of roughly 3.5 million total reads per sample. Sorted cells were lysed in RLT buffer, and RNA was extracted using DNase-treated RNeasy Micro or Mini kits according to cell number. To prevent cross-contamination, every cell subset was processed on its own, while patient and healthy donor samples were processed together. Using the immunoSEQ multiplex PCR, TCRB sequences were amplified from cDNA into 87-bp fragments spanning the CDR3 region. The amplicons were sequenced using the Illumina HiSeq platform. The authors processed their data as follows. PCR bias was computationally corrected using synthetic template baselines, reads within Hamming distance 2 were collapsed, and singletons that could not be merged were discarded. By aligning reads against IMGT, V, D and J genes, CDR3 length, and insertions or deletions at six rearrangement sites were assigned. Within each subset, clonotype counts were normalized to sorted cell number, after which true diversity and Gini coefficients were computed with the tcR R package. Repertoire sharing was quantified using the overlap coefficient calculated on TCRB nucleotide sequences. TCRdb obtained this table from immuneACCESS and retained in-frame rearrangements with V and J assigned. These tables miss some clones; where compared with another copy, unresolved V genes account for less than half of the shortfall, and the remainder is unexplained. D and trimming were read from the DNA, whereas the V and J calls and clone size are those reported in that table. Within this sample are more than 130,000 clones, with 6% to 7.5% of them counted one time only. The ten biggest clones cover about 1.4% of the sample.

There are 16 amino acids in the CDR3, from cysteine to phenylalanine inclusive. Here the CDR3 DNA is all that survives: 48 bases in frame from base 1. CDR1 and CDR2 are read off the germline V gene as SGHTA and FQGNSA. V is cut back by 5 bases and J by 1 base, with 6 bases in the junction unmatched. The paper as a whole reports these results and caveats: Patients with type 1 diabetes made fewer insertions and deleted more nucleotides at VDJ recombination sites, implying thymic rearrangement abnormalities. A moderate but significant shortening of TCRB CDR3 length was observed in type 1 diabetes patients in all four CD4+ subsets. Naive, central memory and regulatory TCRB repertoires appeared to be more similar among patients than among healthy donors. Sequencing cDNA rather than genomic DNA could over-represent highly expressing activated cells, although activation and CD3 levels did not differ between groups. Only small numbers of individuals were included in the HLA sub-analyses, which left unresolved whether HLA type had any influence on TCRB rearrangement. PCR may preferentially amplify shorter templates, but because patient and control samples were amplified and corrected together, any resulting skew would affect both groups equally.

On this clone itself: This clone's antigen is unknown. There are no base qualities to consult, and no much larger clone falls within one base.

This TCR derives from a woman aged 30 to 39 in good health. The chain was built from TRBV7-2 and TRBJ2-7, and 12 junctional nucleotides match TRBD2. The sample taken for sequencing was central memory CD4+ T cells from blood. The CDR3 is CASSLTSGRPSYEQYF. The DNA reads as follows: TGTGCCAGCAGCCTAACTAGCGGGAGGCCATCCTACGAGCAGTACTTC. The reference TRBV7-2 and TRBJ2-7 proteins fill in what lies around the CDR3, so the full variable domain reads GAGVSQSPSNKVTEKGKDVELRCDPISGHTALYWYRQSLGQGLEFLIYFQGNSAPDKSGLPSDRFSAERTGGSVSTLTIQRTQQEDSAVYLCASSLTSGRPSYEQYFGPGTRLTVT.